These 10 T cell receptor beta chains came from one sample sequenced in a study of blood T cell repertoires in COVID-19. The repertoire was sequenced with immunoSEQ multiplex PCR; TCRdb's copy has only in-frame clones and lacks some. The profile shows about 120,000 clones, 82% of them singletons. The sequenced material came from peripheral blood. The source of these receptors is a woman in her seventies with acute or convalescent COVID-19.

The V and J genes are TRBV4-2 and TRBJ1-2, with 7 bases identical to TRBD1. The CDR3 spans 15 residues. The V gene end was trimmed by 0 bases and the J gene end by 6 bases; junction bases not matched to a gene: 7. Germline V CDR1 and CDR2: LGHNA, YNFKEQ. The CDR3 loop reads CASSQDRAGGNGYTF. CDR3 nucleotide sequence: TGTGCCAGCAGCCAAGATCGGGCAGGGGGAAATGGCTACACCTTC.

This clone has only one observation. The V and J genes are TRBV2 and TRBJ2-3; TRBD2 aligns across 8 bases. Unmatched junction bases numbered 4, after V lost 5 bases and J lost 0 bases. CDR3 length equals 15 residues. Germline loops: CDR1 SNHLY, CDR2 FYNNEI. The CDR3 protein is CASSQRGPSTDTQYF. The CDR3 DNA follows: TGTGCCAGCAGTCAGCGGGGGCCAAGCACAGATACGCAGTATTTT.

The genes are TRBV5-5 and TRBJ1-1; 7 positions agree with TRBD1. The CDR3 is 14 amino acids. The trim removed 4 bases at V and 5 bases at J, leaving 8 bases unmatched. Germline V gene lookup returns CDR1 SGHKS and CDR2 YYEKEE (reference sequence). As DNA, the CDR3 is TGTGCCAGCAGCGCGACGAGGGGGCCTACTGAAGCTTTCTTT. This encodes CASSATRGPTEAFF.

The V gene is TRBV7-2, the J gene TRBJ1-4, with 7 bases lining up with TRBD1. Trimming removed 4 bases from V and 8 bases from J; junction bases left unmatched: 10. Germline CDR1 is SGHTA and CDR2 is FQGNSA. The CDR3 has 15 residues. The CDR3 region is CASSSTGAGVEKLFF. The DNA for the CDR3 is TGTGCCAGCAGCTCAACAGGGGCCGGGGTGGAAAAACTGTTTTTT.

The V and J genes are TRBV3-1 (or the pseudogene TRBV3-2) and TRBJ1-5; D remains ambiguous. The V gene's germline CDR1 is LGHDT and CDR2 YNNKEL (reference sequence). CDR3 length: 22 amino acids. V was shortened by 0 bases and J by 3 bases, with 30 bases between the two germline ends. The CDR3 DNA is TGTGCCAGCAGCCAAGATTCAAACGAGAGAAAGATATTCCAAAATAACAATCAGCCCCAGCATTTT. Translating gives CASSQDSNERKIFQNNNQPQHF.

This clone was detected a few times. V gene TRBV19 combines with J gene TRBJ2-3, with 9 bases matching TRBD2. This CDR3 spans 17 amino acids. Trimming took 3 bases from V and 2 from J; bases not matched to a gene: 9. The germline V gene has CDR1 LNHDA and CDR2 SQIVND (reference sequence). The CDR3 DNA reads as TGTGCCAGTAGTATTGCGGGAACTAGCGGGTACACAGATACGCAGTATTTT. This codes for CASSIAGTSGYTDTQYF. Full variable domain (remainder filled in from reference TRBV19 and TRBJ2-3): DGGITQSPKYLFRKEGQNVTLSCEQNLNHDAMYWYRQDPGQGLRLIYYSQIVNDFQKGDIAEGYSVSREKKESFPLTVTSAQKNPTAFYLCASSIAGTSGYTDTQYFGPGTRLTVL.

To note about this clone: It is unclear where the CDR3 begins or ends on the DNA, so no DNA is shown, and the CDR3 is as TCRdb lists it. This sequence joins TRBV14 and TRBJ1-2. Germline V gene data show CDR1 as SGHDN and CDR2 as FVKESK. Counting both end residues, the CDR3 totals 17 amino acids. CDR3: CASSQDFGSGGGYGYTF.

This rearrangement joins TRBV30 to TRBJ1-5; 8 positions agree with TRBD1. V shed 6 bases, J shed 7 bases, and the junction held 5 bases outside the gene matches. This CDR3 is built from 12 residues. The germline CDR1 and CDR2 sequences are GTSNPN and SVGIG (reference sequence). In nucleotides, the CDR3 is TGTGCCTGTGACAGGGGCGACCAGCCCCAGCATTTT. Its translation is CACDRGDQPQHF.

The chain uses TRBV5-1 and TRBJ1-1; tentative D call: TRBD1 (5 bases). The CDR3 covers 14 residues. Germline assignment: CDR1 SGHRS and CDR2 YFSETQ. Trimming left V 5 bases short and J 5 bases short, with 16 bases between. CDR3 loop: CASRNTQGSTEAFF. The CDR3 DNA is TGCGCCAGCAGAAACACCCAGGGCTCTACTGAAGCTTTCTTT. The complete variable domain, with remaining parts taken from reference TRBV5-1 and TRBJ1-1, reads KAGVTQTPRYLIKTRGQQVTLSCSPISGHRSVSWYQQTPGQGLQFLFEYFSETQRNKGNFPGRFSGRQFSNSRSEMNVSTLELGDSALYLCASRNTQGSTEAFFGQGTRLTVV.

The CDR3 loop is CASSADWTGELFF. DNA of the CDR3: TGTGCCAGCAGCGCTGACTGGACCGGGGAGCTGTTTTTT. The chain couples TRBV5-4 to TRBJ2-2; D unclear. V was trimmed by 4 bases and J by 5 bases, leaving 9 bases between them. CDR1 is SGHNT and CDR2 is YYREEE in the germline V gene (reference sequence). The CDR3 sequence is 13 residues long.